The 20 T cell receptor beta chains in this list originate from one sample, sequenced in a study of naive and memory T cell subsets. Two oligonucleotides, mixed equimolar, formed the beta constant-region primer covering TRBC1 and TRBC2. Ligated cDNA was amplified by four rounds of PCR with nested alpha and beta constant-region primers and SP2. TCRdb reanalysed the UMI-ligation and nested PCR reads using MiXCR and keeps one entry per CDR3 protein. This sample has 100,000 to 150,000 distinct CDR3 sequences, with 36% found just once. Input material: central memory CD4+ T cells from blood. These receptor sequences come from a human donor in good health.

Comments on this clonotype: The junction departs from the called germline gene at one end, perhaps through a read error. This chain links TRBV7-9 with TRBJ2-3; 7 bases line up with TRBD2. Germline CDR1 SEHNR, CDR2 FQNEAQ (reference sequence). The CDR3 contains 14 residues. The CDR3 region is CVSSHSGSTDTQYF. CDR3 nucleotides: TGTGTCAGCAGCCATAGCGGGAGCACAGATACGCAGTATTTT.

J is TRBJ2-7 and V is TRBV5-5; D gene unclear. The germline V and J ends were trimmed by 0 bases and 3 bases, with 10 bases remaining between them. The CDR3 has 14 residues. The germline V gene has CDR1 SGHKS and CDR2 YYEKEE (reference sequence). The CDR3 reads CASSLVPGSYEQYF. The CDR3 DNA reads as TGTGCCAGCAGCTTGGTTCCAGGTAGCTACGAGCAGTACTTC.

This clonotype turned up a few times. J is TRBJ2-5 and V is TRBV28; 8 bases align to TRBD1. The length of the CDR3 is 17 residues. The germline V gene has CDR1 MDHEN and CDR2 SYDVKM. The ends lost 4 bases at V and 2 bases at J; junction bases unmatched: 12. The CDR3 nucleotides read TGTGCCAGCAGTTCGGTGGGGAGGACAGGGAGTCAAGAGACCCAGTACTTC. This sequence encodes CASSSVGRTGSQETQYF.

V usage is TRBV6-5 and J usage is TRBJ2-6; D is unclear. The CDR3 has 14 amino acids. Germline CDR1 is MNHEY and CDR2 is SVGAGI. V gave up 6 bases and J gave up 1 base, with 7 bases separating them. CDR3 coding DNA: TGTGCCAGCAGATACGCTTCTGGGGCCAACGTCCTGACTTTC. It yields the protein CASRYASGANVLTF.

The chain recombines TRBV18 with TRBJ1-1; 7 nucleotides agree with TRBD1. The germline CDR1 and CDR2 sequences are KGHSH and LQKENI. The CDR3 is made up of 16 amino acids. V lost 4 bases, J lost 5 bases, and 13 bases stayed unmatched. This CDR3 reads CASSQTGSTYSTEAFF. The CDR3 DNA reads TGTGCCAGCTCACAGACAGGGAGTACGTATAGTACTGAAGCTTTCTTT.

The rearrangement uses TRBV28 and TRBJ2-7; 12 bases are shared with TRBD2. Germline assignment: CDR1 MDHEN and CDR2 SYDVKM. CDR3 length: 16 residues. The V segment lost 3 bases and the J segment 0 bases; nucleotides outside the gene matches: 3. The DNA for the CDR3 is TGTGCCAGCAGTTTGACTAGCGGGGGCCTCTCCTACGAGCAGTACTTC. This translates into CASSLTSGGLSYEQYF.

This clonotype was recorded only once. The chain is built from TRBV10-2 and TRBJ2-2; 7 bases agree with TRBD1. Trimming cost V 2 bases and J 8 bases; bases outside gene matches: 2. This CDR3 is built from 13 residues. Germline V lookup: CDR1 WSHSY, CDR2 SAAADI. The CDR3, as DNA: TGCGCCAGCAGTGAGAGGGGGCTGGGGGAGCTGTTTTTT. This gives the protein CASSERGLGELFF.

The chain links TRBV20-1 to TRBJ1-3; D is undetermined. V lost 5 bases and J lost 2, with 4 bases in between. This CDR3 region has 11 residues. The germline gives CDR1 DFQATT, CDR2 SNEGSKA (reference sequence). The CDR3 DNA is TGCAGTGCTGGGCCTGGAAACACCATATATTTT. This translates into CSAGPGNTIYF.

The rearrangement joins TRBV7-9 to TRBJ2-3, with TRBD1 as a possible D gene (5 bases). CDR1 is SEHNR and CDR2 is FQNEAQ in the germline V gene (reference sequence). Trimming shortened V by 0 bases and J by 0 bases, and 10 bases separated the two germline ends. The CDR3 has 16 residues. The CDR3 DNA is TGTGCCAGCAGCTTAGCGGGGCAGCTAAGCACAGATACGCAGTATTTT. It yields the protein CASSLAGQLSTDTQYF.

This clonotype was picked up a small number of times. The chain uses TRBV7-2 and TRBJ2-3, with 7 bases lining up with TRBD2. The CDR3 covers 19 residues. J gave up 2 bases and V 5 bases, and 19 bases lay outside the gene matches. Germline CDR1 and CDR2: SGHTA and FQGNSA. The CDR3 sequence is CASSVSGTTLSGTTDTQYF. In DNA form, the CDR3 reads TGTGCCAGCAGCGTATCCGGGACTACCCTATCCGGCACCACAGATACGCAGTATTTT. Full variable domain (missing parts from reference TRBV7-2 and TRBJ2-3): GAGVSQSPSNKVTEKGKDVELRCDPISGHTALYWYRQSLGQGLEFLIYFQGNSAPDKSGLPSDRFSAERTGGSVSTLTIQRTQQEDSAVYLCASSVSGTTLSGTTDTQYFGPGTRLTVL.

The chain recombines TRBV10-3 with TRBJ2-5; 9 positions match TRBD2. The length of the CDR3 is 16 residues. CDR1 and CDR2 from the germline V gene are ENHRY and SYGVKD. V was pared by 0 bases and J by 5 bases, with 7 bases of the junction left unmatched. CDR3 region: CAISESGGRAVETQYF. For the CDR3, the DNA is TGTGCCATCAGTGAGTCGGGCGGGAGGGCCGTGGAGACCCAGTACTTC.

The V call is TRBV20-1, the J call TRBJ2-3; TRBD2 matches at 7 bases. Germline V lookup: CDR1 DFQATT, CDR2 SNEGSKA (reference sequence). Unmatched junction bases numbered 5, after V lost 1 base and J lost 7 bases. The CDR3 loop spans 13 amino acids. In DNA, the CDR3 is TGCAGTGCTAGAGTGGGGGGACTACATACGCAGTATTTT. This encodes CSARVGGLHTQYF.

In this sample, this clonotype turned up a few times. This rearrangement joins TRBV6-1 to TRBJ2-3; no reliable D call. Germline CDR1 is MNHNS and CDR2 is SASEGT. V lost 0 bases, J lost 4 bases, and 11 bases lay in between. CDR3 length: 15 residues. CDR3 in DNA: TGTGCCAGCAGTGAAGCGGGGAATAGGGCAGATACGCAGTATTTT. Protein: CASSEAGNRADTQYF.

There are many counts of this clonotype. J is TRBJ2-1 and V is TRBV28; TRBD1 matches 7 bases. Germline V CDR1 and CDR2: MDHEN, SYDVKM. CDR3 size: 14 residues. Losses at the gene ends were 7 bases for V and 2 bases for J; bases not matched to a gene: 5. The CDR3 region is CASKTRGPYNEQFF. CDR3 in DNA: TGTGCCAGCAAGACAAGGGGGCCCTACAATGAGCAGTTCTTC.

At least ten counts were recorded for this clonotype. The V call is TRBV12-3 or TRBV12-4, the J call TRBJ2-7, with no clear D. The V and J ends lost 5 bases and 3 bases respectively, with 8 bases between them. CDR3 length: 12 amino acids. The CDR3 loop is CASSPTDYEQYF. CDR3 nucleotides: TGTGCCAGCAGTCCTACAGACTACGAGCAGTACTTC.

This rearrangement joins TRBV5-4 to TRBJ2-5; D is undetermined. Germline CDR1 and CDR2: SGHNT and YYREEE (reference sequence). The CDR3 runs to 16 residues. V gave up 4 bases and J gave up 5 bases, with 21 bases separating them. The CDR3 loop reads CASSIGGARALETQYF. DNA for the CDR3: TGTGCCAGCAGCATAGGTGGCGCAAGGGCACTGGAGACCCAGTACTTC.

The chain combines TRBV5-4 with TRBJ2-3, with a possible D match to TRBD2 (6 bases). The V end was cut by 0 bases, the J end by 4 bases, with 18 bases between. Germline CDR1 reads SGHNT; CDR2 reads YYREEE (reference sequence). The CDR3 extends over 17 amino acids. For the CDR3, the DNA is TGTGCCAGCAGCTTGGCCTTTGGGGGAGGAGGGGCAGATACGCAGTATTTT. It translates to CASSLAFGGGGADTQYF.

This chain uses TRBV7-2 with TRBJ2-7; 7 nucleotides agree with TRBD1. The V and J ends lost 6 bases and 2 bases, in that order; junction bases with no gene match: 10. The CDR3 totals 15 residues. Germline CDR1 is SGHTA and CDR2 is FQGNSA. The CDR3 reads CASRYNRGDTYEQYF. The CDR3 nucleotides are TGTGCCAGCAGGTATAACAGGGGCGACACCTACGAGCAGTACTTC.

This chain joins TRBV19 and TRBJ2-2, with D possibly matching TRBD1 (6 bases). Trimming cost V 7 bases and J 4 bases, with 13 bases left between them. The CDR3 runs 14 residues. The germline gives CDR1 LNHDA, CDR2 SQIVND (reference sequence). CDR3 DNA: TGTGCCAGTAAGGACATCAGGGGCACCGGGGAGCTGTTTTTT. This translates into CASKDIRGTGELFF.

V is TRBV28 and J is TRBJ2-7; D is uncertain. V dropped 2 bases and J dropped 9 bases, with 14 bases sitting between them. CDR3 size: 13 residues. Germline loops: CDR1 MDHEN, CDR2 SYDVKM. CDR3 sequence: CASSLDTRIGQYF. The DNA for the CDR3 is TGTGCCAGCAGTTTAGATACCCGCATTGGGCAGTACTTC.